A selection of T cell receptor beta chains follows, all from one sample in a study of T cells in Graves' hyperthyroidism and ophthalmopathy. In TCRdb, the multiplex PCR reads were re-called with MiXCR into one record per CDR3 protein. Among hundreds of thousands of distinct CDR3 sequences listed, about 45% were seen once. Sequenced input: peripheral blood or thyroid tissue (not recorded which). The receptors come from a woman between 18 and 30 years old with Graves' hyperthyroidism. Both conserved end residues are trimmed from each CDR3.

>7|TRBJ1-1|TRBV7-2
ASTSGAF
>10|TRBJ2-3|TRBV5-1
ASSSGGNTQY
>11|TRBJ2-5|TRBV9
ASSPRRGETQY
>12|TRBJ1-5|TRBV2
ASGGDRDHQPQH
>10|TRBJ2-5|TRBV7-2
ASSATGQTVV
>13|TRBJ2-5|TRBV25-1
ASSAASGLQETQY
>12|TRBJ2-2|TRBV2
ASSQGAGTGELF
>12|TRBJ1-4|TRBV7-9
ASSPGRLEEKLF
>15|TRBJ1-5|TRBV7-9
ASSYARGGKGNQPQH
>12|TRBJ2-7|TRBV7-9
ASSLDPSAYEQY
>14|TRBJ2-7|TRBV7-6
ASSHPWGGSSYEQY
>15|TRBJ1-1|TRBV7-9
ASSPIPDGPSSTEAF
>13|TRBJ2-7|TRBV29-1
SVDLRGEAAYEQY
>12|TRBJ2-7|TRBV15
ATSRVLRDREQY
>14|TRBJ2-6|TRBV7-3
ASSSAGVAGANVLT
>12|TRBJ1-1|TRBV7-9
ASSFPQGSTEAF
>13|TRBJ1-4|TRBV2
ASSDPGRSNEKLF
>13|TRBJ1-1|TRBV2
ASSSLGTLNTEAF
>12|TRBJ2-3|TRBV24-1
ATRDSRRSDTQY
>14|TRBJ1-4|TRBV11-1
ASSPPPRGRNEKLF
>13|TRBJ2-7|TRBV2
ASSPRTASSYEQY
>13|TRBJ1-4|TRBV2
ASRTTKATNEKLF
>9|TRBJ2-7|TRBV7-2
ASSVQEEQY
>12|TRBJ2-5|TRBV7-2
ASSPRLTQETQY
>13|TRBJ2-5|TRBV12-3/TRBV12-4
ASSDGHRQQETQY
>12|TRBJ1-2|TRBV2
ASSVRGIEYGYT
>11|TRBJ2-5|TRBV2
ASTTPGVETQY
>16|TRBJ1-2|TRBV2
ASTGAPDRGLANYGYT
>12|TRBJ2-2|TRBV7-2
ASSLTAVTGELF
>12|TRBJ1-5|TRBV5-6
ASSRAYSNQPQH
>10|TRBJ1-1|TRBV7-9
ASSNVVTEAF
>8|TRBJ1-2|TRBV29-1
SVGTGTYT
>13|TRBJ1-6|TRBV7-3
ASSVRGQGHSPLH
>14|TRBJ1-5|TRBV2
ASSASGTGYNQPQH
>14|TRBJ2-5|TRBV10-3
AISGLLAGEQETQY
>13|TRBJ1-1|TRBV5-1
ASSWTDRGDTEAF
>13|TRBJ1-5|TRBV19
ASRRQGGGNQPQH
>12|TRBJ1-2|TRBV19
ASSSQGSSYGYT
>11|TRBJ1-2|TRBV7-9
ASSFRQDYGYT
>13|TRBJ1-4|TRBV25-1
ASSYGGSFNEKLF
>14|TRBJ2-5|TRBV6-2/TRBV6-3
ASSSLLAGGVETQY
>11|TRBJ2-7|TRBV24-1
ATSAGYSYEQY
>10|TRBJ1-2|TRBV11-1
ASSTWTGGYT
>12|TRBJ1-1|TRBV7-2
ASSWGQLNTEAF
>13|TRBJ1-1|TRBV6-6
ASILSGAQGTEAF
>14|TRBJ1-2|TRBV7-2
ASSQNTGTGGRGYT
>13|TRBJ1-1|TRBV24-1
ATSDSGGDGTEAF
>11|TRBJ1-4|TRBV29-1
SVELVAGEKLF
>13|TRBJ1-5|TRBV19
ASSTSGKAHQPQH
>12|TRBJ1-1|TRBV12-3/TRBV12-4
ASSFRPGATEAF
>15|TRBJ2-6|TRBV15
ATSSRHGRSGANVLT
>13|TRBJ2-1|TRBV29-1
SVEGQLALSMEQF
>11|TRBJ1-2|TRBV7-2
ASSPERDRPHT
>10|TRBJ1-5|TRBV24-1
ATSPGQAYEH
>12|TRBJ2-7|TRBV2
AQEGLRRGYEQY
>10|TRBJ1-2|TRBV24-1
ATSPTGDGYT
>13|TRBJ1-2|TRBV7-3
ASRIPPGDGYGYT
>11|TRBJ1-2|TRBV2
ASSSAGTYGYT